One and the same sample provided the 19 T cell receptor beta chains below, sequenced in a study of T cell changes during pregnancy in multiple sclerosis. TCRdb keeps only in-frame clones here, not all; method: immunoSEQ multiplex PCR. The table includes about 77,000 clones, about 92% detected once. This specimen was peripheral blood, taken after pregnancy. The receptors originated from a female donor in good health, enrolled as a control in a pregnancy study.

The chain couples TRBV18 to TRBJ2-7; 7 bases line up with TRBD1. CDR1 is KGHSH, CDR2 LQKENI, per germline. The V and J ends lost 3 bases and 0 bases, in that order; junction bases with no gene match: 5. The CDR3 runs to 15 residues. DNA for the CDR3: TGTGCCAGCTCACCGGACAGGCGCCCCTCCTACGAGCAGTACTTC. It specifies CASSPDRRPSYEQYF.

This rearrangement joins TRBV19 to TRBJ2-1; TRBD2 matches at 8 bases. The CDR3 has 16 residues. The germline gives CDR1 LNHDA, CDR2 SQIVND (reference sequence). Trimming removed 3 bases from V and 5 bases from J; junction bases left unmatched: 9. The chain's CDR3 is CASSILAGSPNNEQFF. CDR3 coding DNA: TGTGCCAGTAGTATTTTAGCGGGATCTCCTAACAATGAGCAGTTCTTC.

The CDR3 loop is CASSPNPSGGSYEQYF. CDR3 nucleotides: TGTGCCAGCAGCCCTAACCCTAGCGGGGGTTCCTACGAGCAGTACTTC. This sequence joins TRBV5-6 and TRBJ2-7, with 10 bases that match TRBD2. Per the germline V gene, CDR1 is SGHDT and CDR2 is YYEEEE. This CDR3 is 16 amino acids long. The V gene end was trimmed by 4 bases and the J gene end by 1 base; junction bases not matched to a gene: 8. The full variable domain, its missing parts supplied by reference TRBV5-6 and TRBJ2-7, is DAGVTQSPTHLIKTRGQQVTLRCSPKSGHDTVSWYQQALGQGPQFIFQYYEEEERQRGNFPDRFSGHQFPNYSSELNVNALLLGDSALYLCASSPNPSGGSYEQYFGPGTRLTVT.

This chain uses TRBV4-2 with TRBJ2-2; 13 bases fit TRBD2. Unmatched junction bases numbered 6, after V lost 5 bases and J lost 6 bases. The CDR3 is 16 amino acids. The germline CDR1 and CDR2 sequences are LGHNA and YNFKEQ. This CDR3 is CASSYGLAGAPGELFF. The CDR3 DNA is TGTGCCAGCAGCTATGGACTAGCGGGGGCTCCCGGGGAGCTGTTTTTT.

The chain joins TRBV29-1 to TRBJ1-1; D unclear. The CDR3 totals 11 residues. With 6 bases removed from V and 1 base from J, the gap between germline ends came to 6 bases. Germline V gene sequence: CDR1 SQVTM, CDR2 ANQGSEA. CDR3 amino acids: CSVEQNTEAFF. The DNA for the CDR3 is TGCAGCGTAGAACAGAACACTGAAGCTTTCTTT. Full variable domain (outside the CDR3, taken from reference TRBV29-1 and TRBJ1-1): SAVISQKPSRDICQRGTSLTIQCQVDSQVTMMFWYRQQPGQSLTLIATANQGSEATYESGFVIDKFPISRPNLTFSTLTVSNMSPEDSSIYLCSVEQNTEAFFGQGTRLTVV.

The rearrangement joins TRBV9 to TRBJ2-1; D is perhaps TRBD2 (5 bases). Trimming removed 4 bases from V and 2 bases from J, with 16 bases in between. Germline CDR1 and CDR2: SGDLS and YYNGEE. There are 16 residues in the CDR3. This chain's CDR3 is CASSPPGELAYNEQFF. The CDR3 DNA reads TGTGCCAGCAGCCCTCCCGGGGAGCTGGCCTACAATGAGCAGTTCTTC.

The chain uses TRBV6-1 and TRBJ1-2; 8 bases are shared with TRBD1. Germline values: CDR1 MNHNS, CDR2 SASEGT. The V and J ends lost 3 bases and 3 bases, in that order; junction bases with no gene match: 3. This CDR3 has 14 residues. The CDR3 reads CASSETGEYYGYTF. CDR3 coding DNA: TGTGCCAGCAGTGAGACAGGGGAGTACTATGGCTACACCTTC.

The chain is built from TRBV2 and TRBJ2-1; TRBD1 is a possible D gene (5 bases). The CDR3 runs 13 residues. V lost 6 bases and J lost 6, with 12 bases in between. CDR1 is SNHLY, CDR2 FYNNEI, per germline. Written as DNA, the CDR3 is TGTGCCAGCAGAGCCCAGGGCGGCAATGAGCAGTTCTTC. Its protein is CASRAQGGNEQFF.

This chain's CDR3 is CASSPIGGRDYGYTF. The DNA of the CDR3 is TGTGCCAGCAGCCCTATCGGCGGGAGGGACTATGGCTACACCTTC. J is TRBJ1-2 and V is TRBV7-9; D uncertain. V lost 5 bases and J 3 bases, leaving 16 bases between the germline ends. This CDR3 is 15 amino acids long. Per the germline V gene, CDR1 is SEHNR and CDR2 is FQNEAQ (reference sequence).

V gene TRBV10-3 combines with J gene TRBJ1-2; no firm D call. The V end was cut by 0 bases, the J end by 2 bases, with 7 bases between. CDR1 is ENHRY, CDR2 SYGVKD, per germline. The CDR3 consists of 14 residues. The CDR3 sequence: CAISESPTNYGYTF. The CDR3, as DNA: TGTGCCATCAGTGAGTCCCCGACAAACTATGGCTACACCTTC.

V usage is TRBV4-3 and J usage is TRBJ2-7; maybe TRBD1 (5 bases). The V gene lost 0 bases and the J gene lost 10 bases, with 16 bases spanning the gap. This CDR3 has 14 amino acids. CDR1 LGHNA and CDR2 YSLEER come from the germline V gene. The CDR3 spells CASSQEGARADQYF. The CDR3 nucleotides read TGCGCCAGCAGCCAAGAAGGGGCCAGGGCCGACCAGTACTTC.

The chain links TRBV9 to TRBJ2-7, with 7 positions matching TRBD2. This CDR3 has 12 residues. V was pared by 2 bases and J by 6 bases, with 2 bases of the junction left unmatched. CDR1 and CDR2 (germline): SGDLS, YYNGEE. The CDR3 DNA follows: TGTGCCAGCAGCGTTACGGGGGGCGAGCAGTACTTC. Protein: CASSVTGGEQYF.

This clone showed up just once. J is TRBJ2-3 and V is TRBV29-1; weak D call: TRBD1 (6 bases). Per the germline V gene, CDR1 is SQVTM and CDR2 is ANQGSEA. The V end lost 7 bases, the J end lost 0 bases, and 14 bases lay between the germline ends. The CDR3 spans 14 residues. CDR3 coding DNA: TGCAGCGGAACAGGGATCACTAGCACAGATACGCAGTATTTT. Amino acid sequence: CSGTGITSTDTQYF.

This clone was counted only a few times. The rearrangement links TRBV6-6 to TRBJ1-6; 8 bases match TRBD1. Germline V gene sequence: CDR1 MNHNY, CDR2 SVGAGI (reference sequence). V was clipped by 3 bases and J by 8 bases; unmatched bases: 6. The CDR3 length is 15 residues. The CDR3 reads CASSYSDRVDSPLHF. The CDR3 region has the DNA TGTGCCAGCAGTTATTCGGACAGGGTTGATTCACCCCTCCACTTT.

This chain uses TRBV18 with TRBJ1-1, with D perhaps matching TRBD1 (5 bases). Germline V gene sequence: CDR1 KGHSH, CDR2 LQKENI. V lost 0 bases and J 0 bases, leaving 11 bases between the germline ends. CDR3 length: 16 amino acids. The CDR3 protein is CASSPPSSGVNTEAFF. For the CDR3, the DNA is TGTGCCAGCTCACCACCTTCCTCGGGGGTGAACACTGAAGCTTTCTTT.

The V call is TRBV30, the J call TRBJ2-4; weak D call: TRBD2 (5 bases). This CDR3 has 14 amino acids. The ends were cut back, 8 bases at V and 0 bases at J, with 14 bases in the middle. Germline CDR1 reads GTSNPN; CDR2 reads SVGIG (reference sequence). CDR3 nucleotides: TGTGCCCCCCGGGGAGCCTTAGCCAAAAACATTCAGTACTTC. Its protein is CAPRGALAKNIQYF.

The rearrangement joins TRBV28 to TRBJ2-3; D might be TRBD1 (6 bases). The V gene's germline CDR1 is MDHEN and CDR2 SYDVKM. CDR3 length: 14 amino acids. Trimming took off 6 bases at V and 0 bases at J, with 10 bases between the two ends. CDR3 in amino acids: CASRTTGSTDTQYF. The CDR3 bases are TGTGCCAGCAGAACGACAGGTAGCACAGATACGCAGTATTTT.

The J gene is TRBJ2-7, the V gene TRBV6-5; possibly TRBD2 for D (6 bases). Germline V lookup: CDR1 MNHEY, CDR2 SVGAGI. This CDR3 has 15 residues. The V gene lost 5 bases and the J gene lost 1 base, with 15 bases spanning the gap. The CDR3 coding sequence is TGTGCCAGCAGTCCGAACCGGGGGAATTCCTACGAGCAGTACTTC. It encodes CASSPNRGNSYEQYF.

The rearrangement links TRBV19 to TRBJ1-5, with TRBD1 matching 9 bases. Trimming removed 5 bases from V and 7 bases from J; junction bases left unmatched: 12. The CDR3 is made up of 16 amino acids. Germline V gives CDR1 LNHDA, CDR2 SQIVND (reference sequence). The CDR3 loop is CASSSRGDREWQPQHF. CDR3 in DNA: TGTGCCAGTAGTTCGAGGGGGGACAGGGAATGGCAGCCCCAGCATTTT.